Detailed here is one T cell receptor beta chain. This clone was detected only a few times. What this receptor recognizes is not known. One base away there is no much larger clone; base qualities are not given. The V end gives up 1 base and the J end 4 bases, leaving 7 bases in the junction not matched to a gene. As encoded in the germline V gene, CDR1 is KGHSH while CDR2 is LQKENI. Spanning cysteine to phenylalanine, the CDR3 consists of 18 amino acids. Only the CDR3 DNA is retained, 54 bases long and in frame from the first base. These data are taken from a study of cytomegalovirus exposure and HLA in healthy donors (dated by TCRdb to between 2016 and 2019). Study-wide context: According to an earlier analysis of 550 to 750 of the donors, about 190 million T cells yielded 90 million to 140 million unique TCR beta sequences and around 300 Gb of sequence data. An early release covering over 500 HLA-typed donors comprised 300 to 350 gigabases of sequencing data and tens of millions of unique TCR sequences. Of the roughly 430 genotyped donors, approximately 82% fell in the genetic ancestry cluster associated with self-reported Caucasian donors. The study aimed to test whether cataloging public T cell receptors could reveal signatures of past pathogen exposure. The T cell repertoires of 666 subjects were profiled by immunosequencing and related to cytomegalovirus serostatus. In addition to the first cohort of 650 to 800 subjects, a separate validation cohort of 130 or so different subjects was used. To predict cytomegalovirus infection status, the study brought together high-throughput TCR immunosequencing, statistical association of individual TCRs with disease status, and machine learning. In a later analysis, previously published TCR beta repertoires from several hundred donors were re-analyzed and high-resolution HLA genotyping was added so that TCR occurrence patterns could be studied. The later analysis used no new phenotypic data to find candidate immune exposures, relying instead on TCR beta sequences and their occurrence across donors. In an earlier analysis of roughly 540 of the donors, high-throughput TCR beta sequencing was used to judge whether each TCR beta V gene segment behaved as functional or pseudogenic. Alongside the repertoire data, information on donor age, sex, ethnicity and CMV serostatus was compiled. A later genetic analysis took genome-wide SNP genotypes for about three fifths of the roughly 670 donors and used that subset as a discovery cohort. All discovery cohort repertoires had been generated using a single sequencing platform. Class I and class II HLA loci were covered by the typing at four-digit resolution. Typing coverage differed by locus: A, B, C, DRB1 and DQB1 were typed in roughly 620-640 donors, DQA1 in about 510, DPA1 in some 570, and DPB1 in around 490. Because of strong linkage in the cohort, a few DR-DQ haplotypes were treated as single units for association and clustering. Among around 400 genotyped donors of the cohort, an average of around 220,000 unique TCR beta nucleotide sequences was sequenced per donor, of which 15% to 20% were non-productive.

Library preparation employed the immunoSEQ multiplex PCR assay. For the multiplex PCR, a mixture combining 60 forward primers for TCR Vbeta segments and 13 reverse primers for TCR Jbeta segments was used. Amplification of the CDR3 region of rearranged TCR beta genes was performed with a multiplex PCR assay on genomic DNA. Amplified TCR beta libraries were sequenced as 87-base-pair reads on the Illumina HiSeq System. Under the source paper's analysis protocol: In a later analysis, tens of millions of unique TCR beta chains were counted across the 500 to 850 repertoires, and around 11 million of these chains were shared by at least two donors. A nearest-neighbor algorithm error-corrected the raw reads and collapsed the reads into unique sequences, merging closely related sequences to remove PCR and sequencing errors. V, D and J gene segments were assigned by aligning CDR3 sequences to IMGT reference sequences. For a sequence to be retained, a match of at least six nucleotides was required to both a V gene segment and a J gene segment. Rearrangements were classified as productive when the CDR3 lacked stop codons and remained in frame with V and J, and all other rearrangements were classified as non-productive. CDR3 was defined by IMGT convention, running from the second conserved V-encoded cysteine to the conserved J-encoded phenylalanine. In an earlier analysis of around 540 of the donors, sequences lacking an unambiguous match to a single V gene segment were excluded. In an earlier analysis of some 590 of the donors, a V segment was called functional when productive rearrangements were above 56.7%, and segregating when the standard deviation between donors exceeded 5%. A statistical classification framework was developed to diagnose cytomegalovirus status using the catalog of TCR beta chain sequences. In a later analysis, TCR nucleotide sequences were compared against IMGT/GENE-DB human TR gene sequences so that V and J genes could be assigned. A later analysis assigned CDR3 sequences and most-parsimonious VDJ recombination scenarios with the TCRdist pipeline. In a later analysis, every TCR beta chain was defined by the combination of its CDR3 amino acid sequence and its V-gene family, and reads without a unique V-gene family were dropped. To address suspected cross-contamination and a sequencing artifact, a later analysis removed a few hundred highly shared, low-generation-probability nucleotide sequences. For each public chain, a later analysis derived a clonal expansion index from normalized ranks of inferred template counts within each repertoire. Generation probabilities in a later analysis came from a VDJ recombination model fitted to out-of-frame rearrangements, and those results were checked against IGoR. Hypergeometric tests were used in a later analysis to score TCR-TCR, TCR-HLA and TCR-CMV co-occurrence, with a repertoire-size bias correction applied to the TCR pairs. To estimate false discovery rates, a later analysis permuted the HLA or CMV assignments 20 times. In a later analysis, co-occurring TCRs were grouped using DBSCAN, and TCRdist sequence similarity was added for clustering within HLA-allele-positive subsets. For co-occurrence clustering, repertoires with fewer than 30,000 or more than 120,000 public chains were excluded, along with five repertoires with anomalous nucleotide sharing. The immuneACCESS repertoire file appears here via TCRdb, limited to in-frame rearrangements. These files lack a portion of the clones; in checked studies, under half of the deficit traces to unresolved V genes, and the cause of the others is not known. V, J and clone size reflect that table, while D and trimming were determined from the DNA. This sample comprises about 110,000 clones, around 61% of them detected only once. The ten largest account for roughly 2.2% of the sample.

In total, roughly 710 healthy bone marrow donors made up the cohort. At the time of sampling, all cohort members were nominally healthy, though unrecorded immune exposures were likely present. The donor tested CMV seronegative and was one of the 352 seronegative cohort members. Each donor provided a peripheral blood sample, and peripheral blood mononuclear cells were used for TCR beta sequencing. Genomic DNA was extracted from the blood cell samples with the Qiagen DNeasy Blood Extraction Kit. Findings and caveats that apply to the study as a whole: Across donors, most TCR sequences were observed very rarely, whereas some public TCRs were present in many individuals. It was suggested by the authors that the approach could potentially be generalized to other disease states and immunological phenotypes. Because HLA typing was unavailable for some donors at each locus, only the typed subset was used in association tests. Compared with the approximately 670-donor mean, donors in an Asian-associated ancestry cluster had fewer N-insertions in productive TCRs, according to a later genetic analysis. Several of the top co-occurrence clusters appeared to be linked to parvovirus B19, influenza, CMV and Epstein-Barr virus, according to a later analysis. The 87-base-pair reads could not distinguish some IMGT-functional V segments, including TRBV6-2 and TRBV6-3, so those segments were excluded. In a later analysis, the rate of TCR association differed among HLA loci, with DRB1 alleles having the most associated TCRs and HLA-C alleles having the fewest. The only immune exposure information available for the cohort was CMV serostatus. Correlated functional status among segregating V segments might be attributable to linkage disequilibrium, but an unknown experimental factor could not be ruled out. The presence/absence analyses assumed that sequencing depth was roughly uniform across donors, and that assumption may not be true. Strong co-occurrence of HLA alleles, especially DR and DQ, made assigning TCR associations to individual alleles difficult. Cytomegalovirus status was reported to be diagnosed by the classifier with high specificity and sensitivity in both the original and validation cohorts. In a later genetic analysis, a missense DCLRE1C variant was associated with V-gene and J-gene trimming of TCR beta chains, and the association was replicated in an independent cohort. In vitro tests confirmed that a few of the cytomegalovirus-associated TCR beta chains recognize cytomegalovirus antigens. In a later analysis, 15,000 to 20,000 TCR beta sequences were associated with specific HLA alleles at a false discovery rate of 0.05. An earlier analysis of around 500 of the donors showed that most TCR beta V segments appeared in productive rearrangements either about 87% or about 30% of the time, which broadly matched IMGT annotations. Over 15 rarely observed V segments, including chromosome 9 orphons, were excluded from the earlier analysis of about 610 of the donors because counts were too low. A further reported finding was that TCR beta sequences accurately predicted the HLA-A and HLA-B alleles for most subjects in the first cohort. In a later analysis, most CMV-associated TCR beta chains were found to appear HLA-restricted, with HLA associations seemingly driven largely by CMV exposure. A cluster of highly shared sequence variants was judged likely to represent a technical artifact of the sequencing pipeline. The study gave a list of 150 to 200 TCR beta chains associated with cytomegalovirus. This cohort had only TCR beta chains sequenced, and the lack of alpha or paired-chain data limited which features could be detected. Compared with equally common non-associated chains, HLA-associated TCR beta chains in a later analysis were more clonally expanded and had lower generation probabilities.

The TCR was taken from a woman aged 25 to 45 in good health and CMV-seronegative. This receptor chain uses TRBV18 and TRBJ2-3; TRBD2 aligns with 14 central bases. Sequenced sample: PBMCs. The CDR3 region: CASSPRGLAGGRADTQYF. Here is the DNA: TGTGCCAGCTCACCACGCGGACTAGCGGGAGGCCGGGCAGATACGCAGTATTTT.